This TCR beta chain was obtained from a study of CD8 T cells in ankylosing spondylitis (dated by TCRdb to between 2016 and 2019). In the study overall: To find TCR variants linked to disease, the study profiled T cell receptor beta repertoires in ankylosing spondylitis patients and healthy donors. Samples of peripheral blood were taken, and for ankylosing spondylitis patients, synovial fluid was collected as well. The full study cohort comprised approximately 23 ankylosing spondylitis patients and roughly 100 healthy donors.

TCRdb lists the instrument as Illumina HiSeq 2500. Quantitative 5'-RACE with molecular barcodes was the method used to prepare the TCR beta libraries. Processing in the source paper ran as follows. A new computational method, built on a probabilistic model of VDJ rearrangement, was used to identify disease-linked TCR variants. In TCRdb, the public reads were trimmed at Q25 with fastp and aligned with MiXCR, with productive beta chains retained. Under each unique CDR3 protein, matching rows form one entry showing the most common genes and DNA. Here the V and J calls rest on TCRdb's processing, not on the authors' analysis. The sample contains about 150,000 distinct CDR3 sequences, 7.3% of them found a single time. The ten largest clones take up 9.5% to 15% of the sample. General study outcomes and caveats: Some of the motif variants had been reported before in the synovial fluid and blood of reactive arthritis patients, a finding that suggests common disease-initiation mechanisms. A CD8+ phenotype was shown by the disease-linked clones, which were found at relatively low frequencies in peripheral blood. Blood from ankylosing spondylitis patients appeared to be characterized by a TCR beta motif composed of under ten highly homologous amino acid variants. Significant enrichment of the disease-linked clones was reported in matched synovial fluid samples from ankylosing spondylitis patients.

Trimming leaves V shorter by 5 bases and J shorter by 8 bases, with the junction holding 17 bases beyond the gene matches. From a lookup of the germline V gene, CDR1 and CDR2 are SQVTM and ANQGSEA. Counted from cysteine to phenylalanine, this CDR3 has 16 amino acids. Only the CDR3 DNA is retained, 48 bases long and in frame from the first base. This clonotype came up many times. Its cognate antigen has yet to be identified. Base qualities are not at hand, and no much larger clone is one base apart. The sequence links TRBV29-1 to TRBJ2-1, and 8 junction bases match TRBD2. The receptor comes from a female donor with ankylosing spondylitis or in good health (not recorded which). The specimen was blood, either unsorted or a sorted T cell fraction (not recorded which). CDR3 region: CSVFAGGARSGDEQFF. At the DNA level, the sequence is TGCAGCGTTTTCGCCGGGGGGGCGAGATCGGGAGATGAGCAGTTCTTC.